A single sample gave rise to the 15 T cell receptor beta chains below, sequenced in a study of control samples from healthy donors and cancer patients. TCRdb's copy holds only in-frame clones and misses some; the assay was immunoSEQ multiplex PCR. Of roughly 80,000 clones in the sample, around 94% were seen once. The sample was blood. Receptors were obtained from an older woman in good health.

The chain couples TRBV5-1 to TRBJ1-4; D is possibly TRBD1 (5 bases). This CDR3 is built from 15 residues. V shed 1 base and J shed 6 bases, with 13 bases lying between them. Germline CDR1 SGHRS, CDR2 YFSETQ. The CDR3 protein is CASSLTPGADEKLFF. In DNA, the CDR3 is TGCGCCAGCAGCTTGACGCCCGGGGCGGATGAAAAACTGTTTTTT.

The V call is TRBV4-1, the J call TRBJ2-3, with 8 nucleotides matching TRBD2. The ends lost 4 bases at V and 3 bases at J; junction bases unmatched: 6. The CDR3 sequence is 15 residues long. Looked up from germline, CDR1 is MGHRA and CDR2 is YSYEKL. The CDR3 DNA reads TGCGCCAGCAGCCTCGGACTAGCTGCGACAGATACGCAGTATTTT. Translating gives CASSLGLAATDTQYF.

The chain joins TRBV19 to TRBJ2-1; 7 bases match TRBD2. With V trimmed by 3 bases and J by 9 bases, 8 bases remained unmatched. Germline V CDR1 and CDR2: LNHDA, SQIVND (reference sequence). The CDR3 runs to 14 residues. The CDR3 coding sequence is TGTGCCAGTAGTATGGGAGCGGGATTTGGTGAGCAGTTCTTC. The encoded protein is CASSMGAGFGEQFF.

The chain joins TRBV28 to TRBJ2-7, with TRBD2 identical over 10 bases. This CDR3 contains 15 residues. Germline CDR1 and CDR2: MDHEN and SYDVKM. Trimming took 4 bases from V and 2 from J; bases not matched to a gene: 5. This chain's CDR3 is CASSSPSGGTYEQYF. CDR3 nucleotides: TGTGCCAGCAGTTCACCTAGCGGGGGTACCTACGAGCAGTACTTC.

This clone was counted once. The chain employs TRBV9 and TRBJ2-7, with a tentative D call TRBD2 (5 bases). The germline CDR1 and CDR2 sequences are SGDLS and YYNGEE. The CDR3 covers 14 residues. Trimming took 0 bases from V and 2 from J, leaving 9 bases between them. This CDR3 reads CASSVGSGPYEQYF. CDR3 coding DNA: TGTGCCAGCAGCGTAGGGAGCGGACCCTACGAGCAGTACTTC.

This clone was detected once. V gene TRBV18 combines with J gene TRBJ2-3; D is uncertain. From germline, CDR1 is KGHSH and CDR2 LQKENI. V gave up 6 bases and J gave up 0 bases, with 7 bases separating them. There are 13 residues in the CDR3. CDR3 residues: CASSGTSTDTQYF. In DNA, the CDR3 is TGTGCCAGCTCCGGAACTAGCACAGATACGCAGTATTTT.

The rearrangement joins TRBV11-1 to TRBJ2-2, with unresolved D. Germline V gene data show CDR1 as SGHAT and CDR2 as FQDESV (reference sequence). With 2 bases removed from V and 4 bases from J, the gap between germline ends came to 5 bases. The CDR3 consists of 13 residues. The CDR3 sequence is CASSLKSTGELFF. For the CDR3, the DNA is TGTGCCAGCAGCTTAAAGTCCACCGGGGAGCTGTTTTTT. Together with reference TRBV11-1 and TRBJ2-2, the CDR3 gives the full variable domain: EAEVAQSPRYKITEKSQAVAFWCDPISGHATLYWYRQILGQGPELLVQFQDESVVDDSQLPKDRFSAERLKGVDSTLKIQPAELGDSAMYLCASSLKSTGELFFGEGSRLTVL.

The chain employs TRBV5-6 and TRBJ2-5; TRBD1 matches 8 bases. Trimming removed 1 base from V and 4 bases from J; junction bases left unmatched: 6. The CDR3 covers 15 residues. Germline V CDR1 and CDR2: SGHDT, YYEEEE. The DNA of the CDR3 is TGTGCCAGCAGCTTGATAGACAGGGGAGGAGAGACCCAGTACTTC. Its translation: CASSLIDRGGETQYF.

This clone has a single count. The genes are TRBV18 and TRBJ1-3, with D unresolved. This CDR3 spans 13 amino acids. V gave up 0 bases and J gave up 6 bases, with 6 bases separating them. CDR1 and CDR2 (germline): KGHSH, LQKENI. The CDR3 coding sequence is TGTGCCAGCTCACCACCCTCAGAAAACACCATATATTTT. Protein: CASSPPSENTIYF.

The rearrangement uses TRBV30 and TRBJ2-1; 8 bases map to TRBD1. CDR1 and CDR2 (germline): GTSNPN, SVGIG (reference sequence). After removal of 4 bases from V and 4 bases from J, the junction contained 3 bases not matched to a gene. The CDR3 contains 13 residues. CDR3 protein: CAWTGGQYNEQFF. CDR3 DNA sequence: TGTGCCTGGACAGGGGGCCAGTACAATGAGCAGTTCTTC.

This chain links TRBV5-4 with TRBJ1-2; 8 bases match TRBD1. The CDR3 consists of 16 residues. The germline V gene encodes CDR1 SGHNT and CDR2 YYREEE (reference sequence). With V trimmed by 0 bases and J by 9 bases, 13 bases remained unmatched. Written as DNA, the CDR3 is TGTGCCAGCAGCTTGGCATCCAGGACAGGGTCTTTGAGCTACACCTTC. Translated: CASSLASRTGSLSYTF.

The chain couples TRBV19 to TRBJ1-2; 8 bases fit TRBD1. Trimming cost V 9 bases and J 2 bases; bases outside gene matches: 5. The germline CDR1 and CDR2 sequences are LNHDA and SQIVND (reference sequence). The CDR3 extends over 13 amino acids. CDR3 nucleotide sequence: TGTGCCAGCACCGGACAGGGAAACTATGGCTACACCTTC. Protein product: CASTGQGNYGYTF.

The chain uses TRBV21-1 and TRBJ2-6; the table's D call of TRBD1 was not tested on the DNA. TRBV21-1 is deemed a pseudogene. This CDR3 spans 18 amino acids. CDR3 amino acids: CASSRSRLPKSGANVPTF. In DNA form, the CDR3 reads TGTGCCAGCAGCAGGTCGAGACTTCCGAAATCTGGGGCCAACGTCCCGACTTTC.

The chain combines TRBV4-1 with TRBJ2-7; 7 bases align to TRBD1. Trimming took 4 bases from V and 3 from J; bases not matched to a gene: 6. CDR1 is MGHRA, CDR2 YSYEKL, per germline. The CDR3 runs 14 residues. The CDR3, as DNA: TGCGCCAGCAGCCCCCGGACAGGCGACTACGAGCAGTACTTC. This gives the protein CASSPRTGDYEQYF.

The CDR3 DNA is TGCGCCAGCAGTCCGATCGCGAACACTGAAGCTTTCTTT. It yields the protein CASSPIANTEAFF. The chain carries TRBV10-2 and TRBJ1-1; D call uncertain. Between the trimmed V and J ends, which lost 5 bases and 1 base, there was a span of 8 bases. CDR3 length equals 13 residues. CDR1 WSHSY and CDR2 SAAADI come from the germline V gene.